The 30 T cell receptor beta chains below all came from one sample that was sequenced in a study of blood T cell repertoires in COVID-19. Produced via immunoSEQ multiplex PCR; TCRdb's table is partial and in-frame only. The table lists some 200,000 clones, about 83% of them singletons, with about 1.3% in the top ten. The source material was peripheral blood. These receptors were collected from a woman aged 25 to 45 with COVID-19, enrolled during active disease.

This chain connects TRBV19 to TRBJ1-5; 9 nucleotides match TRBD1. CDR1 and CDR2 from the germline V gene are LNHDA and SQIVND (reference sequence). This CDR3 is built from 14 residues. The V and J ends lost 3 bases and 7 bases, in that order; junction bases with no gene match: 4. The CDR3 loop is CASSIRDRDQPQHF. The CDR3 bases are TGTGCCAGTAGTATTCGGGACAGGGACCAGCCCCAGCATTTT.

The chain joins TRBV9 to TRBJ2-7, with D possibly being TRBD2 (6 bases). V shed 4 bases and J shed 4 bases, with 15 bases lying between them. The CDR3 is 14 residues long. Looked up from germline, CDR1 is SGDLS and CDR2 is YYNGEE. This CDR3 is CASSSDGTDYEQYF. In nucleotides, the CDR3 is TGTGCCAGCAGCTCCGACGGGACTGATTACGAGCAGTACTTC.

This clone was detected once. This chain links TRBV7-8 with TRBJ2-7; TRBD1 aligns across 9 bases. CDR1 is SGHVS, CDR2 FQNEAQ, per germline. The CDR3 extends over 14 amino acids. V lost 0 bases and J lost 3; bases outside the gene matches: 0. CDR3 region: CASSLATGGYEQYF. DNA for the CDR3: TGTGCCAGCAGCTTAGCGACAGGGGGCTACGAGCAGTACTTC.

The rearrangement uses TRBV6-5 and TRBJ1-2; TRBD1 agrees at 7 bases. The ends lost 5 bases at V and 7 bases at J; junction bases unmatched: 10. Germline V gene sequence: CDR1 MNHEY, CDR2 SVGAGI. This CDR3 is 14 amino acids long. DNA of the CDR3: TGTGCCAGCAGTCCAAGGGGGCAGGGAAGTGGCTACACCTTC. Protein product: CASSPRGQGSGYTF.

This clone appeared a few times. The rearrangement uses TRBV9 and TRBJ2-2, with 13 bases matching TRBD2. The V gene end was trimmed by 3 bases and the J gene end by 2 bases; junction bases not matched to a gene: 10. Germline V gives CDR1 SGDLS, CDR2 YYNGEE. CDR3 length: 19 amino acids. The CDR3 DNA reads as TGTGCCAGCAGCGAGGGACTAGCGGGGCCGGGAACCAACACCGGGGAGCTGTTTTTT. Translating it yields CASSEGLAGPGTNTGELFF.

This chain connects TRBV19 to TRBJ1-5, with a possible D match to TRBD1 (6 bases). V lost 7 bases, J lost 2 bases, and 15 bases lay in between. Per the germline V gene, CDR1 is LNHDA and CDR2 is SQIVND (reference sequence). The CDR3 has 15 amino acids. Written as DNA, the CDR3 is TGTGCCAGTAACGCAGGTGCAGGGGGCAATCAGCCCCAGCATTTT. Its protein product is CASNAGAGGNQPQHF.

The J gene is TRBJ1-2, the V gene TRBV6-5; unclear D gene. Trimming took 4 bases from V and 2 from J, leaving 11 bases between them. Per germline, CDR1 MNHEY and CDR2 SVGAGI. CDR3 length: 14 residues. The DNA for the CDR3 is TGTGCCAGCAGTTTGGGCAGATGGAACTATGGCTACACCTTC. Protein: CASSLGRWNYGYTF.

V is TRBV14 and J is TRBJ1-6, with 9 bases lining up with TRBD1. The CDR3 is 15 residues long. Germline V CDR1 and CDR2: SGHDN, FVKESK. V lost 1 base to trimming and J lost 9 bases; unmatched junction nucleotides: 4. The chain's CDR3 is CASSQVTGQGSPLHF. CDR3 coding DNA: TGTGCCAGCAGCCAAGTCACGGGACAGGGTTCACCCCTCCACTTT.

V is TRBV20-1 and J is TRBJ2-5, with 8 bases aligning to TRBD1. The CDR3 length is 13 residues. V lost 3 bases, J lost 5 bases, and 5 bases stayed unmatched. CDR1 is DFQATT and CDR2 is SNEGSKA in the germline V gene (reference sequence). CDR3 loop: CSASQGARETQYF. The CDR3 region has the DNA TGCAGTGCTAGTCAGGGGGCAAGGGAGACCCAGTACTTC.

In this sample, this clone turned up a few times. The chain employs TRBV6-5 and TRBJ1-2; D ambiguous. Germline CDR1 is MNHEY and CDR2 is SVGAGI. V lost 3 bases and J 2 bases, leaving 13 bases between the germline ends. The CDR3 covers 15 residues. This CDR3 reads CASSYLRDLNYGYTF. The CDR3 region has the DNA TGTGCCAGCAGTTATCTGCGTGATTTAAACTATGGCTACACCTTC.

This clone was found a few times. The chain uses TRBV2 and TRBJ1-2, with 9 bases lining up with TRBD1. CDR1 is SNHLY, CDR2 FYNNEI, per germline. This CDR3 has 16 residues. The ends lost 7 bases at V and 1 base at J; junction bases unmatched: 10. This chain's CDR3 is CASTRTGATFNYGYTF. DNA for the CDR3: TGTGCCAGCACCCGGACAGGGGCAACCTTTAACTATGGCTACACCTTC.

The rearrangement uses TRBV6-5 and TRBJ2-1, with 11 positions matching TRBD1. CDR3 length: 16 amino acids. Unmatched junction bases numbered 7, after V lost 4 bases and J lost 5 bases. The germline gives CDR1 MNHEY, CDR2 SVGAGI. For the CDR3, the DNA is TGTGCCAGCAGTTGGACAGGGGGCCGTCAGAACAATGAGCAGTTCTTC. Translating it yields CASSWTGGRQNNEQFF.

The CDR3 nucleotides are TGTGCCAGCAGGTCAGCTGGACAGCCCTACGAGCAGTACTTC. It encodes CASRSAGQPYEQYF. The chain employs TRBV7-9 and TRBJ2-7; TRBD1 is a possible D gene (6 bases). Trimming cost V 6 bases and J 2 bases, with 14 bases left between them. This CDR3 has 14 residues. Germline assignment: CDR1 SEHNR and CDR2 FQNEAQ (reference sequence).

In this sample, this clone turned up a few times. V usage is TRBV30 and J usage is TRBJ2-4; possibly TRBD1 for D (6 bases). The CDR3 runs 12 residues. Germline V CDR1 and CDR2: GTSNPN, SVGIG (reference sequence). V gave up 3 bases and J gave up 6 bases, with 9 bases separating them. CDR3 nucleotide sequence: TGTGCCTGGAGAACAGGGTTAAACATTCAGTACTTC. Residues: CAWRTGLNIQYF. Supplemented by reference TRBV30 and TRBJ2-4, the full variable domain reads SQTIHQWPATLVQPVGSPLSLECTVEGTSNPNLYWYRQAAGRGLQLLFYSVGIGQISSEVPQNLSASRPQDRQFILSSKKLLLSDSGFYLCAWRTGLNIQYFGAGTRLSVL.

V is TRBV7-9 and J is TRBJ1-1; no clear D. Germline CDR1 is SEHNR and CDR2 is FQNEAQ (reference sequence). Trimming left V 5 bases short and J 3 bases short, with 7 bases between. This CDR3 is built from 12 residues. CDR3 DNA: TGTGCCAGCAGCCGACTCGACACTGAAGCTTTCTTT. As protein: CASSRLDTEAFF.

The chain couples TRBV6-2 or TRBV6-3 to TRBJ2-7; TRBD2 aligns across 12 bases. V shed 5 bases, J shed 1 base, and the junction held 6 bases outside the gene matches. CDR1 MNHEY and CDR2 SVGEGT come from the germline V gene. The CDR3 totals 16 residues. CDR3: CASSTGLAGQSYEQYF. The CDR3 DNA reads TGTGCCAGCAGTACTGGACTAGCGGGACAGTCCTACGAGCAGTACTTC.

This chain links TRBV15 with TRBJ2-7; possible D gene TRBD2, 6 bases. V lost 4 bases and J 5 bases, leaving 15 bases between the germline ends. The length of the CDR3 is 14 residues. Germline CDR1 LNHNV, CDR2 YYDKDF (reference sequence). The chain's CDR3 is CATSTPAGPHEQYF. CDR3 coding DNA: TGTGCCACCAGCACCCCCGCGGGACCACACGAGCAGTACTTC.

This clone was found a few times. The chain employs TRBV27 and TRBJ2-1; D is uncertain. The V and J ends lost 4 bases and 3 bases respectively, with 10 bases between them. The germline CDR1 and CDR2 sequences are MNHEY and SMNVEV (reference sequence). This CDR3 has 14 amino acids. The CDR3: CASSSGRFYNEQFF. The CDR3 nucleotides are TGTGCCAGCAGTTCCGGCAGGTTCTACAATGAGCAGTTCTTC.

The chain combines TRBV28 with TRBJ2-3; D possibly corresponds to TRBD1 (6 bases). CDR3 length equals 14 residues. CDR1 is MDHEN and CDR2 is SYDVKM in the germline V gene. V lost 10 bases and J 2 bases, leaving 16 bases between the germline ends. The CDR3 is CATWTDTSTDTQYF. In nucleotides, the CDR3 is TGTGCCACTTGGACAGATACTTCCACAGATACGCAGTATTTT.

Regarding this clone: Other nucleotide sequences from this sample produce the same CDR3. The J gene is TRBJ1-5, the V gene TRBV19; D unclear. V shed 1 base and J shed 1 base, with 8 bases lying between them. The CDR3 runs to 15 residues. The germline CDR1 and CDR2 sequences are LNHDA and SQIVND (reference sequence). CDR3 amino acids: CASSIGGGSNQPQHF. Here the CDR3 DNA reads TGTGCCAGTAGTATAGGAGGCGGCAGCAATCAGCCCCAGCATTTT.

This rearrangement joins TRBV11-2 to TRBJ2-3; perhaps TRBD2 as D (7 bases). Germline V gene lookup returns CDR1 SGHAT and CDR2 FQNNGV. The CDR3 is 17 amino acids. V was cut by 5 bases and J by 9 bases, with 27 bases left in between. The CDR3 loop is CASSPRGSGGEGRTQYF. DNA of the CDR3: TGTGCCAGCAGCCCCAGGGGCAGCGGAGGGGAGGGGAGGACGCAGTATTTT.

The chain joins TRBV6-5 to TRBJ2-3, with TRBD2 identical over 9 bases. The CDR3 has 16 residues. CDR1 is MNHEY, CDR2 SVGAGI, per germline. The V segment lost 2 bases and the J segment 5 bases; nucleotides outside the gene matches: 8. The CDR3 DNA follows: TGTGCCAGCAGTTACGGGCGGGAGGGCCCTCGAGATACGCAGTATTTT. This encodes CASSYGREGPRDTQYF.

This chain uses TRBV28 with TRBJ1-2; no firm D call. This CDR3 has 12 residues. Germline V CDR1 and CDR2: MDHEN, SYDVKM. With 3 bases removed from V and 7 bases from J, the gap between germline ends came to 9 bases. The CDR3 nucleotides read TGTGCCAGCAGTTTTGAGCGTCCTGGCTACACCTTC. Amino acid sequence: CASSFERPGYTF.

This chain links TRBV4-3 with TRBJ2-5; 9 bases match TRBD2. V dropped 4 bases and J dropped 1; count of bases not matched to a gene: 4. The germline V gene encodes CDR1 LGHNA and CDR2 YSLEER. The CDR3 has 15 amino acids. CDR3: CASSRLLAGQETQYF. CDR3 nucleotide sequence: TGCGCCAGCAGCCGGCTACTAGCGGGCCAAGAGACCCAGTACTTC.

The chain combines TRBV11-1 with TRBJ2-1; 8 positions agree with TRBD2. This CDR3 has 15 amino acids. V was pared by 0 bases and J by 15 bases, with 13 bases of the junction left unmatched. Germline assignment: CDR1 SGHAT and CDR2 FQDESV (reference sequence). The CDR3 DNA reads TGTGCCAGCAGCTTAGCGGGGACTAGTTCCTCTGTACGGTTCTTC. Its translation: CASSLAGTSSSVRFF. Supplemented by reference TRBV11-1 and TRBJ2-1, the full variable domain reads EAEVAQSPRYKITEKSQAVAFWCDPISGHATLYWYRQILGQGPELLVQFQDESVVDDSQLPKDRFSAERLKGVDSTLKIQPAELGDSAMYLCASSLAGTSSSVRFFGPGTRLTVL.

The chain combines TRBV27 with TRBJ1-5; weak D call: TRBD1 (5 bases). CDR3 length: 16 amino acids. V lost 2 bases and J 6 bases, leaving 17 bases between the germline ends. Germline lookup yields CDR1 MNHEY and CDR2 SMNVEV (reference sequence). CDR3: CASSLRGKKGGQPQHF. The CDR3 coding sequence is TGTGCCAGCAGTTTAAGGGGCAAAAAAGGTGGTCAGCCCCAGCATTTT.

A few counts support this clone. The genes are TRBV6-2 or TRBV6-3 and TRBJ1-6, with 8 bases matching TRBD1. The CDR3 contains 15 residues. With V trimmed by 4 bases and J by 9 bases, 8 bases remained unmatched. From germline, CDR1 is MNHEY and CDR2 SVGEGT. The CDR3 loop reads CASSSPADRGSPLHF. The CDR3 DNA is TGTGCCAGCAGTTCCCCGGCCGACAGGGGTTCACCCCTCCACTTT.

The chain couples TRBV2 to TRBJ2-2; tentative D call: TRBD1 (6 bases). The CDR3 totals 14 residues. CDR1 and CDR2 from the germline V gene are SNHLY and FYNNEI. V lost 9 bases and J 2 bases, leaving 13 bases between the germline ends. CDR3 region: CASSDSQNTGELFF. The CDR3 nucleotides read TGTGCCAGTTCGGACAGCCAAAACACCGGGGAGCTGTTTTTT.

In nucleotides, the CDR3 is TGTGCCAGCAGCGTTGTGGACAGGGCGGGCTATGGCTACACCTTC. It encodes CASSVVDRAGYGYTF. The chain has TRBV9 and TRBJ1-2; 8 bases are a match to TRBD1. J gave up 4 bases and V 2 bases, and 7 bases lay outside the gene matches. The CDR3 extends over 15 amino acids. CDR1 SGDLS and CDR2 YYNGEE come from the germline V gene.

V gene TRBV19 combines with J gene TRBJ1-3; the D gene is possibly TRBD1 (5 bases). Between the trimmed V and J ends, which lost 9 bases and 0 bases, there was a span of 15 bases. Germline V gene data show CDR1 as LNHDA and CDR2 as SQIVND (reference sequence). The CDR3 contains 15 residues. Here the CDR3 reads CASRSAGGSGNTIYF. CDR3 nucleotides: TGTGCCAGCCGCTCTGCGGGGGGCTCTGGAAACACCATATATTTT.